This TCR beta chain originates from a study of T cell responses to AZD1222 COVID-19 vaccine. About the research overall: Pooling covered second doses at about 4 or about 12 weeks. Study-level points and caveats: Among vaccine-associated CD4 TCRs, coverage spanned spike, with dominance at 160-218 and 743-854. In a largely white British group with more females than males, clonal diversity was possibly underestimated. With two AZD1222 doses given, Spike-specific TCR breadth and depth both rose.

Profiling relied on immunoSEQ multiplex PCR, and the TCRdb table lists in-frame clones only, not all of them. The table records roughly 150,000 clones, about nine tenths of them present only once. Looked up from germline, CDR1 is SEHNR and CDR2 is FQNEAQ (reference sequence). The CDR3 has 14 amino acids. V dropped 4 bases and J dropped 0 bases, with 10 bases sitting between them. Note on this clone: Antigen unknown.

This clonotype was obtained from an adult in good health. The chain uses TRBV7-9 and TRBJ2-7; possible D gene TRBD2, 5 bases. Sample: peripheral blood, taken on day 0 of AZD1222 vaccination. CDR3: CASSSYRDSYEQYF. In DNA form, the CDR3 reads TGTGCCAGCAGCTCCTACCGGGACTCCTACGAGCAGTACTTC.